The source of this T cell receptor (beta chain) is a study of blood T cell repertoires in COVID-19. Background on the study: Acute-phase and convalescent COVID-19 samples originated in the United States, Italy and Spain. The analysed material was cDNA or gDNA that came from T cells, B-cell-depleted T cells, or PBMCs.

Losses at the gene ends were 4 bases for V and 2 bases for J; bases not matched to a gene: 8. The CDR3 is 16 residues long. The germline V gene has CDR1 SGDLS and CDR2 YYNGEE. Participant-given clinical history determined each cohort assignment. Original processing methods: Amplification with reference gene primers provided the estimates of nucleated cell counts. The protocol was immunoSEQ multiplex PCR, while the TCRdb copy is restricted to in-frame clones and leaves out a portion. Clone size and the V and J calls come from that table; the DNA yielded D and trimming. The sample holds roughly 340,000 clones, 80% to 90% seen once.

This chain joins TRBV9 and TRBJ2-7, with 11 bases that match TRBD2. Material for sequencing was PBMCs or T cells enriched from blood (not recorded which). This receptor was obtained from a man aged 35 to 55 in a cohort exposed to, infected with or recovered from COVID-19 (not recorded which). CDR3 nucleotides: TGTGCCAGCAGCCCCGGGGGACTAGCGGAGGCCTACGAGCAGTACTTC. It encodes CASSPGGLAEAYEQYF.